These T cell receptor beta chains were read from a single sample in a study of blood T cells in healthy people across ages. Each CDR3 protein gets one entry after TCRdb re-called the 5' RACE reads with MiXCR. The sample carries over 950,000 distinct CDR3 sequences, roughly two fifths recorded once. Source material: blood. The receptors originated from a young man in good health. CDR3s include the opening cysteine and the closing phenylalanine or tryptophan. The D gene is left open where the match is weak. A clone size is listed for some rows: how often the clone was seen (once, few, many), or a class if it is expanded.

>TRBJ2-3|-|TRBV5-1|TRBD1
TGCGCCAGCAGCTTGGCCCGGGACAGAGTATCGACAGATACGCAGTATTTT
CASSLARDRVSTDTQYF
>TRBJ1-2|-|TRBV2|TRBD1
TGTGCCAGCAGCCGACAGGGGAGGGGTAACTATGGCTACACCTTC
CASSRQGRGNYGYTF
>TRBJ1-5|few|TRBV29-1|-
TGCAGCGCCGTGGGGGCCGGTAATCAGCCCCAGCATTTT
CSAVGAGNQPQHF
>TRBJ2-7|-|TRBV6-5|TRBD1
TGTGCCAGCAGTTACTCTCCGGGACAGGGGACGCAGTACTTC
CASSYSPGQGTQYF
>TRBJ2-5|few|TRBV18|TRBD2
TGTGCCAGCTCACCAATAGGCGGGCGGGAGGAAGAGACCCAGTACTTC
CASSPIGGREEETQYF
>TRBJ1-6|-|TRBV7-2|-
TGTGCCAGCAGCTTAGTGTGGGAGACCTCCTATAATTCACCCCCCCACTTT
CASSLVWETSYNSPPHF
>TRBJ1-2|few|TRBV2|-
TGTGCCAGCAGTGAAGGCGGTATGAACCCGAGCTATGGCTACACCTTC
CASSEGGMNPSYGYTF
>TRBJ2-7|-|TRBV6-2/TRBV6-3|-
TGTGCCAGCAGTTACGGAGACAGCACCTACGAGCAGTACTTC
CASSYGDSTYEQYF
>TRBJ1-6|few|TRBV28|-
TGTGCCAGCAGGACGGGACAAACTAATTCACCCCTCCACTTT
CASRTGQTNSPLHF
>TRBJ2-1|few|TRBV28|-
TGTGCCAGCGAGAAAGGGACTTTAAGCTCCTACAATGAGCAGTTCTTC
CASEKGTLSSYNEQFF
>TRBJ2-5|-|TRBV28|-
TGTGCCAGCAGGGGTATAGCGGAGACCCAGTACTTC
CASRGIAETQYF
>TRBJ1-2|-|TRBV28|TRBD1
TGTGCCAGCAGTATCACCGGACAGGGGGCGCGTGGCTACACCTTC
CASSITGQGARGYTF
>TRBJ2-1|-|TRBV7-9|-
TGTGCCAGCAGCTTAGGCCGGGACTTGAACAATGGGCAGTTCTTC
CASSLGRDLNNGQFF
>TRBJ2-1|-|TRBV7-9|TRBD2
TGTGCCAGCAGCTCCTACCGGGGGGGCTCCTACAATGAGCAGTTCTTC
CASSSYRGGSYNEQFF
>TRBJ1-5|few|TRBV4-1|-
TGCGCCAGCAGCCAAGAGTCTATTCATAGCAATCAGCCCCAGCATTTT
CASSQESIHSNQPQHF
>TRBJ1-1|-|TRBV12-3/TRBV12-4|TRBD1
TGTGCCAGCAGACCTCCGGGACAGGGTTTCGGCACTGAAGCTTTCTTT
CASRPPGQGFGTEAFF
>TRBJ2-7|-|TRBV6-1|-
TGTGCCAGCAGTGAGGTGTGGGTAAGCTCCTACAATGAGCAGTACTTC
CASSEVWVSSYNEQYF
>TRBJ2-1|-|TRBV29-1|-
TGCAGCGTTGACGGGGCAGGATCCTACAATGAGCAGTTCTTC
CSVDGAGSYNEQFF
>TRBJ1-1|-|TRBV5-1|TRBD1
TGCGCCAGCAGATCGGAGGGGGCTCCCACTGAAGCTTTCTTT
CASRSEGAPTEAFF
>TRBJ1-1|few|TRBV10-3|-
TGTGCCGGCAGGACCGAGCCGAGGGAAGCTTTCTTT
CAGRTEPREAFF
>TRBJ2-3|few|TRBV27|-
TGTGCCAGCAGTTCATACCCGGACCTGTCAGATACGCAGTATTTT
CASSSYPDLSDTQYF
>TRBJ1-5|few|TRBV27|TRBD1
TGTGCCAGCAGTTCTGCAGGACAGGGTGATCAGCCCCAGCATTTT
CASSSAGQGDQPQHF
>TRBJ2-7|-|TRBV12-3/TRBV12-4|TRBD2
TGTGCCAGCCGCGCTAGCGGATCCTACAATGAGCAGTACTTC
CASRASGSYNEQYF
>TRBJ1-1|few|TRBV24-1|TRBD1
TGTGCCACCACCTCGAGGGGGCTCAACACTGAAGCTTTCTTT
CATTSRGLNTEAFF
>TRBJ2-5|-|TRBV4-3|-
TGCGCCAGCAGCCAGGGGGTCGACTCTGTGACCCAGTACTTC
CASSQGVDSVTQYF
>TRBJ2-3|few|TRBV20-1|-
TGCAGTGCTAGAGTGTTCGCGACAGTTGGAGATACGCAGTATTTT
CSARVFATVGDTQYF
>TRBJ2-7|few|TRBV12-3/TRBV12-4|TRBD2
TGTGCCAGCACAATCCCGGGGGGGTTTTACGAGCAGTACTTC
CASTIPGGFYEQYF
>TRBJ2-1|-|TRBV10-1|-
TGCGCCAGCAGTGAGTCGCAGGGCGAGTATCGGGCACATGAGCAGTTCTTC
CASSESQGEYRAHEQFF
>TRBJ1-1|-|TRBV4-1|-
TGCGCCAGCAGCCCCAAGGAGGTCAGGATGAGCACTGAAGCTTTCTTT
CASSPKEVRMSTEAFF
>TRBJ2-1|few|TRBV24-1|TRBD1
TGTGCCACCCAAGATAGGACAGGGTCTACTGAGCAGTTCTTC
CATQDRTGSTEQFF
>TRBJ1-4|-|TRBV7-8|TRBD1
TGTGCCAGCAGCCCCCGGGACAGGGTGGAAACAACTAATGAAAAACTGTTTTTT
CASSPRDRVETTNEKLFF
>TRBJ2-3|-|TRBV7-3|-
TGTGCCAGCAGCTTAACGGGTACGGGGGCCACAGATACGCAGTATTTT
CASSLTGTGATDTQYF
>TRBJ1-4|-|TRBV2|TRBD1
TGTGCCAGCAGACAGGGGCGAGGACCTAATGAAAAACTGTTTTTT
CASRQGRGPNEKLFF
>TRBJ1-1|few|TRBV6-5|TRBD1
TGTGCCAGCAGTTACGGACAGGGGTCGAACACTGAAGCTTTCTTT
CASSYGQGSNTEAFF
>TRBJ2-5|-|TRBV27|TRBD2
TGTGCCAGCAGTTTACAGCGGGGGGGCTACAATGAGCAGTACTTC
CASSLQRGGYNEQYF
>TRBJ2-5|-|TRBV7-9|-
TGTGCCAGCAGCGTAGTGGCAGAATTCGAGACCCAGTACTTC
CASSVVAEFETQYF
>TRBJ1-4|-|TRBV6-6|TRBD1
TGTGCCAACAGTCTAAGATACCGGGACAGGGGATATGAAAAACTGTTTTTT
CANSLRYRDRGYEKLFF
>TRBJ2-5|-|TRBV27|TRBD2
TGTGCCAGCAGGGGACTAGCGGGGGGTAGTTACAATGAGCAGTACTTC
CASRGLAGGSYNEQYF
>TRBJ1-5|-|TRBV20-1|-
TGCAGTGCTAGTGACGACTCTGCAATCCTGCCCCAGCATTTT
CSASDDSAILPQHF
>TRBJ1-1|few|TRBV27|-
TGTGCCAGCAGTTTAATGGGGGTCACTGAAGCTTTCTTT
CASSLMGVTEAFF
>TRBJ2-6|few|TRBV5-1|-
TGCGCCAGCAGCTTGGCTGAGGTCTCTGGGGCCAACGTCCTGACTTTC
CASSLAEVSGANVLTF
>TRBJ2-1|many|TRBV10-3|TRBD1
TGTGCCATCAGTGAGTCCGGGACAGGGGGCTTCTATGAGCAGTTCTTC
CAISESGTGGFYEQFF
>TRBJ2-2|-|TRBV7-2|TRBD1
TGTGCCAGCAGTACGGGACAGAGCGTCACCGGGGAGCTGTTTTTT
CASSTGQSVTGELFF
>TRBJ1-1|few|TRBV7-2|-
TGTGCCAGCAGCCCACAGGAGATAATGAACACTGAAGCTTTCTTT
CASSPQEIMNTEAFF
>TRBJ2-7|few|TRBV6-6|TRBD1
TGTGCCAGCAGTTATTCGACAGGGGAGCTTGGCGAGCAGTACTTC
CASSYSTGELGEQYF
>TRBJ1-2|-|TRBV4-2|-
TGTGCCAGCAGCCAAGACAGGGGTTACAATGGCTACACCTTC
CASSQDRGYNGYTF
>TRBJ1-1|-|TRBV4-1|-
TGCGCCAGCAGCCAAGATTTATACGGAAACACTGAAGCTTTCTTT
CASSQDLYGNTEAFF
>TRBJ2-4|-|TRBV7-9|-
TGTGCCAGCAGCTCTAACGGACAACCCGCCAAAAACATTCAGTACTTC
CASSSNGQPAKNIQYF
>TRBJ2-7|-|TRBV20-1|-
TGCAGTGCTGGACCTGGAGCCTACGAGCAGTACTTC
CSAGPGAYEQYF
>TRBJ1-1|few|TRBV7-2|-
TGTGCCAGCAGCTTAATCGGGACGAACACTGAAGCTTTCTTT
CASSLIGTNTEAFF